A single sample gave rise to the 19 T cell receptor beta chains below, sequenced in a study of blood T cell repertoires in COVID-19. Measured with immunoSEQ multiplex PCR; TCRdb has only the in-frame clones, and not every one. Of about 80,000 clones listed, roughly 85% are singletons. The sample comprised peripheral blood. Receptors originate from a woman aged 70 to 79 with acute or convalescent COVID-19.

The CDR3 sequence: CASLAGREQYF. DNA for the CDR3: TGTGCCAGCCTGGCGGGACGCGAGCAGTACTTC. The genes are TRBV28 and TRBJ2-7; tentative D call: TRBD2 (6 bases). Germline V gene data show CDR1 as MDHEN and CDR2 as SYDVKM. The germline V and J ends were trimmed by 8 bases and 6 bases, with 11 bases remaining between them. This CDR3 region has 11 residues.

The CDR3 DNA is TGTGCCAGCAAGAACAGCAGATCCTCCTACAATGAGCAGTTCTTC. Protein: CASKNSRSSYNEQFF. The chain is built from TRBV3-1 (or the pseudogene TRBV3-2) and TRBJ2-1, with unresolved D. Germline-derived CDR1 and CDR2 are LGHDT and YNNKEL (reference sequence). The CDR3 length is 15 residues. Trimming pared 7 bases from V and 0 bases from J, leaving 13 bases between.

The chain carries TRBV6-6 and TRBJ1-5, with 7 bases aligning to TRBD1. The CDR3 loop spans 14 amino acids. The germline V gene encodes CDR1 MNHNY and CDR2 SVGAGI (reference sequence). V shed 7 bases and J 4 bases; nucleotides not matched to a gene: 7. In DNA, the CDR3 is TGTGCCAGCATAGAACAGGGGCCTAATCAGCCCCAGCATTTT. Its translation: CASIEQGPNQPQHF.

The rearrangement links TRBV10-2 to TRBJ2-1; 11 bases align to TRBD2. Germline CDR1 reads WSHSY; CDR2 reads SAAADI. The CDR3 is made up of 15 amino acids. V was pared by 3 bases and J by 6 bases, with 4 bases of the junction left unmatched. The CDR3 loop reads CASSDLAGGGNEQFF. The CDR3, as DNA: TGCGCCAGCAGTGATTTAGCGGGAGGGGGCAATGAGCAGTTCTTC.

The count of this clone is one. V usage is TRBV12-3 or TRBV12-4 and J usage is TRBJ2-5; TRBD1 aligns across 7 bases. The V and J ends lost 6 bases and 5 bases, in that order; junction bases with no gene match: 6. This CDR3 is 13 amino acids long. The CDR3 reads CASSHTGDETQYF. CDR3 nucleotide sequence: TGTGCCAGCAGCCACACAGGGGATGAGACCCAGTACTTC.

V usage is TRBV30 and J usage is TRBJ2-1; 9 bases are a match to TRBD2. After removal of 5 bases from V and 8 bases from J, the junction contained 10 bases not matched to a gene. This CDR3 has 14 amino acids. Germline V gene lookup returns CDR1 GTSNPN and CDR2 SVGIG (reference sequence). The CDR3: CAWAPESGRYEQFF. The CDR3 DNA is TGTGCCTGGGCCCCCGAGAGCGGGAGGTATGAGCAGTTCTTC.

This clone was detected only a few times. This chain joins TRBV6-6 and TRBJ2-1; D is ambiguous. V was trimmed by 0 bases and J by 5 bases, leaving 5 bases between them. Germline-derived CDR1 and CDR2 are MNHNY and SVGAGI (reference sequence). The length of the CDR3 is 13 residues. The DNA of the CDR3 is TGTGCCAGCAGTTACTCTCGTAACAATGAGCAGTTCTTC. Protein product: CASSYSRNNEQFF.

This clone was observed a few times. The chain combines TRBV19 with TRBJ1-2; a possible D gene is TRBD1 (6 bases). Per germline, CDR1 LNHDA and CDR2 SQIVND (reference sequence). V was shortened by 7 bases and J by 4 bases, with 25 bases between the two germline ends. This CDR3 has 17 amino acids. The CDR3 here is CASTAGTLITGTYGYTF. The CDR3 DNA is TGTGCCAGTACAGCGGGGACATTGATCACGGGGACCTATGGCTACACCTTC.

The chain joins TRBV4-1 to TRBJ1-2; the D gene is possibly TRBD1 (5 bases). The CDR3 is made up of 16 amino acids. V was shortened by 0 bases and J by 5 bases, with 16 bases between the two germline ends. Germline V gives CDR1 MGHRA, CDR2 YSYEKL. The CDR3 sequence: CASSQDGALRTYGYTF. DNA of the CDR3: TGCGCCAGCAGCCAAGATGGGGCCCTGAGGACGTATGGCTACACCTTC.

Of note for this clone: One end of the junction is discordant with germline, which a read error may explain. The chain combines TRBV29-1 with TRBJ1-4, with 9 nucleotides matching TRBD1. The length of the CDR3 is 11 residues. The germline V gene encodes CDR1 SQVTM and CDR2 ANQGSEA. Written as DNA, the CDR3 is TGCAGCGTTGAAGATCTTGGGGACAGGGCCTTC. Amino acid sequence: CSVEDLGDRAF.

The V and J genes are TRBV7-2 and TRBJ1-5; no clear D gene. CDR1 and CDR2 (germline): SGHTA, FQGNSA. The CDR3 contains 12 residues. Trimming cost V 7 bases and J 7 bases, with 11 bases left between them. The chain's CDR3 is CASTTNGQPQHF. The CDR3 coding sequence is TGTGCCAGCACCACCAACGGGCAGCCCCAGCATTTT.

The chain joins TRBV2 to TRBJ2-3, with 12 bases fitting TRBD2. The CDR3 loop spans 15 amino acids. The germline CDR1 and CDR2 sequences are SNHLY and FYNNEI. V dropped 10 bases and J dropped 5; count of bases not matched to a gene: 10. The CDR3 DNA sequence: TGTGCCACCGCACGACTAGCGGGGGTGATAGATACGCAGTATTTT. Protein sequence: CATARLAGVIDTQYF.

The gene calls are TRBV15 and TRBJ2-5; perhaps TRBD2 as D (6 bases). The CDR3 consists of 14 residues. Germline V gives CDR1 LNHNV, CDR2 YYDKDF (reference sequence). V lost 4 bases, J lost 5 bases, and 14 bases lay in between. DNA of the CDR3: TGTGCCACCAGCACCGTAGCGGTAGGGGAGACCCAGTACTTC. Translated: CATSTVAVGETQYF.

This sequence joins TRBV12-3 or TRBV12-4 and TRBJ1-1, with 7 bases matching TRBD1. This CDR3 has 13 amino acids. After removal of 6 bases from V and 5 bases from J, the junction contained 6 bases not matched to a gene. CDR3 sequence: CASRRQGQTEAFF. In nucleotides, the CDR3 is TGTGCCAGCAGGCGACAGGGACAAACTGAAGCTTTCTTT.

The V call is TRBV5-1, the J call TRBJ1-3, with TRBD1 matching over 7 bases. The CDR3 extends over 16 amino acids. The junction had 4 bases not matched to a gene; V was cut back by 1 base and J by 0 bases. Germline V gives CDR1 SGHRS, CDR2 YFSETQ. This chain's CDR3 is CASSLTGDSSGNTIYF. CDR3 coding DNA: TGCGCCAGCAGCTTGACAGGGGACAGCTCTGGAAACACCATATATTTT. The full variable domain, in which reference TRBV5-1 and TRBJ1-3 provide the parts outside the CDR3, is KAGVTQTPRYLIKTRGQQVTLSCSPISGHRSVSWYQQTPGQGLQFLFEYFSETQRNKGNFPGRFSGRQFSNSRSEMNVSTLELGDSALYLCASSLTGDSSGNTIYFGEGSWLTVV.

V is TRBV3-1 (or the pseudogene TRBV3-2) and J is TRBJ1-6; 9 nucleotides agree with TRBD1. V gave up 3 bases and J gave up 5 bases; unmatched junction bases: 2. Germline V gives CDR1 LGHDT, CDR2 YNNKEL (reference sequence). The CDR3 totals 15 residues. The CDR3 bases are TGTGCCAGCAGCCAGGGACAGGGCAATAATTCACCCCTCCACTTT. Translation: CASSQGQGNNSPLHF.

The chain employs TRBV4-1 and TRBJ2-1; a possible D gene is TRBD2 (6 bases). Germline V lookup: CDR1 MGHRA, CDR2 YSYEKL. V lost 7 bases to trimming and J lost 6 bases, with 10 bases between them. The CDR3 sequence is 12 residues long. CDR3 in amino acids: CASTGLSNEQFF. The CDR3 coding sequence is TGCGCCAGCACCGGACTATCCAATGAGCAGTTCTTC.

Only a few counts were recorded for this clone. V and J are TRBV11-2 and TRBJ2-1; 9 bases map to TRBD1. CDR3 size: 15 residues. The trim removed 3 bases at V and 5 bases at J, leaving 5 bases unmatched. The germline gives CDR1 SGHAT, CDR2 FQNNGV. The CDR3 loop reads CASSFVGQGHNEQFF. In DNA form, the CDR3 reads TGTGCCAGCAGCTTTGTGGGACAGGGCCACAATGAGCAGTTCTTC.

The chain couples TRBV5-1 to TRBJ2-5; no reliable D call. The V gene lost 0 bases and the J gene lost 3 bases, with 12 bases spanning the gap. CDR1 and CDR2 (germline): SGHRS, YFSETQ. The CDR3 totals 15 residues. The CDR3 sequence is CASSLALSPKETQYF. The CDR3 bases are TGCGCCAGCAGCTTGGCGTTGTCCCCTAAAGAGACCCAGTACTTC.